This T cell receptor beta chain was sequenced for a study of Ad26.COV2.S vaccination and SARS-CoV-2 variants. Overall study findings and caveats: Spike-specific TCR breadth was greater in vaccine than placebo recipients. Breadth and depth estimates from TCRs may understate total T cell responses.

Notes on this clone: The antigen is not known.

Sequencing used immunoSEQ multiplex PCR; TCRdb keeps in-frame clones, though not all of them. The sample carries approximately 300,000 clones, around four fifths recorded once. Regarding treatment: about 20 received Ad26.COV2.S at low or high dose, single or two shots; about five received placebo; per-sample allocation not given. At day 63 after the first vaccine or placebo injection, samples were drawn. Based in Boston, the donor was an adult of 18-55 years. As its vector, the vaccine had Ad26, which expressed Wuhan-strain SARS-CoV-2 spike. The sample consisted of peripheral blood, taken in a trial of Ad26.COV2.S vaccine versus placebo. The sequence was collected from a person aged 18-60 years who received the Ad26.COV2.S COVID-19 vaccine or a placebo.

CDR3 in amino acids: CASSFPLLAGVVDTQYF. The DNA of the CDR3 is TGTGCCAGCAGTTTCCCCCTCCTAGCGGGGGTTGTAGATACGCAGTATTTT. The V gene is TRBV28, the J gene TRBJ2-3; 10 bases map to TRBD2. This CDR3 spans 17 amino acids. Germline V gene lookup returns CDR1 MDHEN and CDR2 SYDVKM. Losses at the gene ends were 3 bases for V and 5 bases for J; bases not matched to a gene: 11.